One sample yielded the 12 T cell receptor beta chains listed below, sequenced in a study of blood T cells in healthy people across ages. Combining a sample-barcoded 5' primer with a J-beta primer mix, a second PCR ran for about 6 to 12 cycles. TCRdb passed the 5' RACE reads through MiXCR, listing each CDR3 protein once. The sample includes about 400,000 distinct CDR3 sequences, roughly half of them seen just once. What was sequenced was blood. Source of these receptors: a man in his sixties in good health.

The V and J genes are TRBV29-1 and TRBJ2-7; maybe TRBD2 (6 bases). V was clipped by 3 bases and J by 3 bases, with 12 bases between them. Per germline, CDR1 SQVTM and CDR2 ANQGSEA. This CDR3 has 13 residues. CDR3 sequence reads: CSVDLVGGYEQYF. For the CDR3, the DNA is TGCAGCGTTGACCTCGTGGGGGGCTACGAGCAGTACTTC.

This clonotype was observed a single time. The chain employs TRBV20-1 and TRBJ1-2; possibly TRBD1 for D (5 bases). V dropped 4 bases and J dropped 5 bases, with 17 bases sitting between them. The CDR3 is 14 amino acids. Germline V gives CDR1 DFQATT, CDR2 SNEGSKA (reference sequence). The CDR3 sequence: CSANGGEGTYGYTF. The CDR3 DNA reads TGCAGTGCTAACGGGGGGGAAGGCACATATGGCTACACCTTC.

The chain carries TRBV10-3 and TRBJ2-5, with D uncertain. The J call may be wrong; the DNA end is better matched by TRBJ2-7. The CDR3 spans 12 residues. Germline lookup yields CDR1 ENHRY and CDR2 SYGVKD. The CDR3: CAISRHTYEQYF. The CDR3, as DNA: TGTGCCATCAGCAGACATACCTACGAGCAGTACTTC.

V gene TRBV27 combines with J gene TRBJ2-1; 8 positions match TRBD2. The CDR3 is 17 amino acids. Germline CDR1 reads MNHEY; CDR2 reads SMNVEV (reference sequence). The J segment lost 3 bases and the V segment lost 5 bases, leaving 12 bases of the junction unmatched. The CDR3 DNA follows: TGTGCCAGCAGTCCCACACGGGTTGCGGGGGGCTACAATGAGCAGTTCTTC. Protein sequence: CASSPTRVAGGYNEQFF.

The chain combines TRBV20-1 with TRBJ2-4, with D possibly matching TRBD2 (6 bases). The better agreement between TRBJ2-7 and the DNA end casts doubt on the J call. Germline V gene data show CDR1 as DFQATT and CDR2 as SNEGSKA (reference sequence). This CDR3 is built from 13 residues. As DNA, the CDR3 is TGCAGTGCTAGCCGGGAGTCCCCCTACGAGCAGTACTTC. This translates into CSASRESPYEQYF.

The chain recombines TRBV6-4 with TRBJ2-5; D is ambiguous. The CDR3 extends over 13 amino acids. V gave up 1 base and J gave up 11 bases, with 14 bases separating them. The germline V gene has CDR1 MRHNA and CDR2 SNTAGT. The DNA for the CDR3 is TGTGCCAGCAGTGACTTCAACTACAATGAGCAGTACTTC. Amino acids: CASSDFNYNEQYF.

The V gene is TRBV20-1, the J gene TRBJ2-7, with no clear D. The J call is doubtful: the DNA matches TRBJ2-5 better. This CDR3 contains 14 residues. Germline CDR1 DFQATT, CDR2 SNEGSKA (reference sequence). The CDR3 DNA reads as TGCAGTGCTAGGGCCTCTGGTCCGCAAGAGACCCAGTACTTC. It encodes CSARASGPQETQYF.

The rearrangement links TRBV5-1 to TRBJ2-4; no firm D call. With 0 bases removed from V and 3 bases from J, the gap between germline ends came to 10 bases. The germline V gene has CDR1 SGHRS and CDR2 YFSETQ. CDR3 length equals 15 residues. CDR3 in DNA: TGCGCCAGCAGCTTGGAATTGGCCAGCAAAAACATTCAGTACTTC. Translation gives CASSLELASKNIQYF.

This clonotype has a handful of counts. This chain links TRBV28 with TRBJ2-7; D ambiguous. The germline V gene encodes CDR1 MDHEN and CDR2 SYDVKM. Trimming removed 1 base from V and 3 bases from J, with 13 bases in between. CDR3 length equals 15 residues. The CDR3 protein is CASSLSGLVGYEQYF. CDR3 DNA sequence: TGTGCCAGCAGTTTATCGGGCCTGGTCGGCTACGAGCAGTACTTC.

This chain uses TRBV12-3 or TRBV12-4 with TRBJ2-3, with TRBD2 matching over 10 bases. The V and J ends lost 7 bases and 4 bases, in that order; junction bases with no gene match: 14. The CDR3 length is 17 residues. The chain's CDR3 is CASTPASLSGRPDTQYF. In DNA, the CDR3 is TGTGCCAGCACCCCTGCCTCCCTTAGCGGGAGGCCAGATACGCAGTATTTT.

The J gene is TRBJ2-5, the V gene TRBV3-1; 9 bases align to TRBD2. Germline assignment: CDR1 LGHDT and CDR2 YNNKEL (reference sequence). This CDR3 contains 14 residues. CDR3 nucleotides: TGTGCAGCCGGCGGGGACCTAGCGGGATGGATGCAGTACTTC. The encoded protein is CAAGGDLAGWMQYF.

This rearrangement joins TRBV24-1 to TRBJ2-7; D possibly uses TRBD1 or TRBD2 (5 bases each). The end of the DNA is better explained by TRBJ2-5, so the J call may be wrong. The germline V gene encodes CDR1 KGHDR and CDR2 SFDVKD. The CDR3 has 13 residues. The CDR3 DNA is TGTGCCACCAGTGATGGGACGAAAGAGACCCAGTACTTC. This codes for CATSDGTKETQYF.